This T cell receptor (beta chain) was sequenced for a study of cytomegalovirus exposure and HLA in healthy donors. Notes on the study in general: There were a few CMV-associated chains whose specificity for CMV antigens was confirmed in vitro.

Nominally healthy donors were sampled, though unrecorded immune exposures were likely. On this clone itself: Its target is unknown.

PCR used 60 Vbeta primers and 13 Jbeta primers. The assay was immunoSEQ multiplex PCR, and TCRdb's table has in-frame clones only and misses some. Of some 120,000 clones listed, more than 60% were seen once; the top ten hold around 3.7%. Material: PBMCs. The TCR sequence derives from a man aged 25-45 years in good health and CMV-seronegative.

The CDR3 region is CASGTGLGSYNEQFF. The CDR3, as DNA: TGTGCTAGTGGGACAGGGTTGGGGTCCTACAATGAGCAGTTCTTC. This chain uses TRBV12-5 with TRBJ2-1; 7 positions match TRBD1. The CDR3 loop spans 15 amino acids. V lost 6 bases to trimming and J lost 1 base; unmatched junction nucleotides: 6. Per germline, CDR1 LGHNT and CDR2 FRNRAP.